The 20 T cell receptor beta chains listed next were all sequenced from one sample in a study of CD8+ T cells in alopecia areata. Investigators isolated RNA and reverse transcribed it into cDNA to act as the sequencing template. The method was immunoSEQ multiplex PCR; TCRdb's version includes in-frame clones alone and lacks a portion of them. This repertoire shows roughly 190,000 clones, approximately 60% found once; its top ten account for 3% to 3.5%. Treatment described: oral pan-JAK inhibitor, 5-10 mg twice daily. The specimen comprised CD4+ T cells sorted from blood, sampled at week 4, from a patient treated with tofacitinib. The receptors originated from a human donor with alopecia areata.

This clone came up once. The genes are TRBV25-1 and TRBJ2-3; D call uncertain. Germline V gene data show CDR1 as MGHDK and CDR2 as SYGVNS. This CDR3 has 14 residues. Trimming removed 1 base at V and 8 bases at J, with 13 bases between. In DNA, the CDR3 is TGTGCCAGCAGTGAATCCCAGGTCCTCGTTACGCAGTATTTT. This codes for CASSESQVLVTQYF.

The chain employs TRBV29-1 and TRBJ1-1; D is unresolved. V lost 2 bases to trimming and J lost 0 bases, with 7 bases between them. This CDR3 is built from 13 residues. Germline CDR1 reads SQVTM; CDR2 reads ANQGSEA. This CDR3 is CSVERAVNTEAFF. In DNA, the CDR3 is TGCAGCGTTGAAAGGGCAGTGAACACTGAAGCTTTCTTT.

Within the sample, this clone is medium-sized. The chain uses TRBV7-2 and TRBJ1-6; D gene unclear. The germline CDR1 and CDR2 sequences are SGHTA and FQGNSA. CDR3 length: 14 amino acids. V was clipped by 5 bases and J by 9 bases, with 14 bases between them. The CDR3 DNA reads as TGTGCCAGCAGCCCGAACAGTGGGGTTTCACCCCTCCACTTT. It yields the protein CASSPNSGVSPLHF. The full variable domain, rest sourced from reference TRBV7-2 and TRBJ1-6, is GAGVSQSPSNKVTEKGKDVELRCDPISGHTALYWYRQSLGQGLEFLIYFQGNSAPDKSGLPSDRFSAERTGGSVSTLTIQRTQQEDSAVYLCASSPNSGVSPLHFGNGTRLTVT.

This chain joins TRBV10-3 and TRBJ1-2; D is possibly TRBD1 (5 bases). Germline V lookup: CDR1 ENHRY, CDR2 SYGVKD. Trimming cost V 0 bases and J 4 bases, with 12 bases left between them. CDR3 length equals 15 residues. This chain's CDR3 is CAISESGDSGYGYTF. CDR3 nucleotides: TGTGCCATCAGTGAGTCCGGAGACAGTGGCTATGGCTACACCTTC.

The chain uses TRBV28 and TRBJ2-3, with 8 positions matching TRBD2. The CDR3 loop spans 17 amino acids. Germline lookup yields CDR1 MDHEN and CDR2 SYDVKM. This CDR3 reads CASKPQRGKKGTDTQYF. The CDR3 coding sequence is TGTGCTTCAAAACCCCAGCGGGGGAAGAAGGGCACAGATACGCAGTATTTT.

This clone was observed a few times. The chain couples TRBV19 to TRBJ2-4, with D tentatively TRBD1 (6 bases). The ends were cut back, 5 bases at V and 0 bases at J, with 20 bases in the middle. This CDR3 region has 18 residues. The V gene's germline CDR1 is LNHDA and CDR2 SQIVND (reference sequence). The DNA of the CDR3 is TGTGCCAGTAGTCCCTCAGGGACACCCCTCCTAGCCAAAAACATTCAGTACTTC. Its translation: CASSPSGTPLLAKNIQYF.

The V call is TRBV30, the J call TRBJ1-4, with a weak D call TRBD1 (5 bases). CDR1 and CDR2 from the germline V gene are GTSNPN and SVGIG (reference sequence). This CDR3 region has 13 residues. Between the trimmed V and J ends, which lost 2 bases and 6 bases, there was a span of 10 bases. The CDR3: CAWSPVRDEKLFF. The DNA for the CDR3 is TGTGCCTGGAGTCCGGTCAGGGATGAAAAACTGTTTTTT.

With respect to this clone: Other DNA variants within this sample encode the same CDR3. The chain combines TRBV7-2 with TRBJ2-2; no reliable D call. V lost 4 bases, J lost 2 bases, and 5 bases lay in between. This CDR3 has 13 amino acids. Germline V CDR1 and CDR2: SGHTA, FQGNSA. This chain's CDR3 is CASSSTNTGELFF. CDR3 sequence (DNA): TGTGCCAGCAGCTCCACTAACACCGGGGAGCTGTTTTTT. Full variable domain (missing parts from reference TRBV7-2 and TRBJ2-2): GAGVSQSPSNKVTEKGKDVELRCDPISGHTALYWYRQSLGQGLEFLIYFQGNSAPDKSGLPSDRFSAERTGGSVSTLTIQRTQQEDSAVYLCASSSTNTGELFFGEGSRLTVL.

The V and J genes are TRBV5-1 and TRBJ2-1, with TRBD1 as a possible D gene (7 bases). The length of the CDR3 is 14 residues. Trimming took off 0 bases at V and 8 bases at J, with 12 bases between the two ends. CDR1 is SGHRS, CDR2 YFSETQ, per germline. Written as DNA, the CDR3 is TGCGCCAGCAGCTTGGCAGGGGGGCGCGATGAGCAGTTCTTC. It encodes CASSLAGGRDEQFF.

The chain is built from TRBV7-9 and TRBJ1-1; D not certain. CDR1 and CDR2 from the germline V gene are SEHNR and FQNEAQ (reference sequence). Trimming took off 1 base at V and 4 bases at J, with 4 bases between the two ends. This CDR3 region has 12 residues. The CDR3 DNA is TGTGCCAGCAGCTTAGTCACCACTGAAGCTTTCTTT. Amino acid sequence: CASSLVTTEAFF. Complete variable domain (other parts from reference TRBV7-9 and TRBJ1-1): DTGVSQNPRHKITKRGQNVTFRCDPISEHNRLYWYRQTLGQGPEFLTYFQNEAQLEKSRLLSDRFSAERPKGSFSTLEIQRTEQGDSAMYLCASSLVTTEAFFGQGTRLTVV.

The chain has TRBV30 and TRBJ1-1; 10 bases align to TRBD1. CDR3 length: 18 amino acids. Looked up from germline, CDR1 is GTSNPN and CDR2 is SVGIG (reference sequence). V trimming: 4 bases; J trimming: 2 bases; junction bases outside the gene matches: 16. CDR3 protein: CAWIPRKLRDRGNTEAFF. The DNA for the CDR3 is TGTGCCTGGATACCCAGAAAACTCCGGGACAGGGGAAACACTGAAGCTTTCTTT.

The rearrangement uses TRBV4-1 and TRBJ2-4; TRBD2 matches 13 bases. CDR3 length equals 17 residues. Trimming at V came to 2 bases and at J to 1 base, leaving 2 bases not matched to a gene. Germline CDR1 reads MGHRA; CDR2 reads YSYEKL. The CDR3 sequence is CASSQPLAGGAKNIQYF. DNA of the CDR3: TGCGCCAGCAGCCAACCACTAGCGGGGGGGGCCAAAAACATTCAGTACTTC.

Regarding this clone: The same CDR3 also results from other DNA sequences found in this sample. The chain recombines TRBV30 with TRBJ1-3; D is ambiguous. The CDR3 extends over 13 amino acids. Germline values: CDR1 GTSNPN, CDR2 SVGIG (reference sequence). The germline V and J ends were trimmed by 0 bases and 0 bases, with 3 bases remaining between them. The CDR3 protein is CAWSVNSGNTIYF. CDR3 bases: TGTGCCTGGAGTGTCAACTCTGGAAACACCATATATTTT.

CDR3 loop: CASSLRTGELFF. The CDR3 bases are TGTGCCAGCAGTTTGCGAACCGGGGAGCTGTTTTTT. The genes are TRBV27 and TRBJ2-2, with D unresolved. The CDR3 runs to 12 residues. Trimming took off 3 bases at V and 5 bases at J, with 4 bases between the two ends. The germline V gene has CDR1 MNHEY and CDR2 SMNVEV (reference sequence).

CDR3 DNA sequence: TGTGCCAGCAGCTTGTACCGGGGGGATGAGCAGTTCTTC. Translated: CASSLYRGDEQFF. The chain is built from TRBV5-6 and TRBJ2-1; 7 positions agree with TRBD2. V was pared by 1 base and J by 8 bases, with 3 bases of the junction left unmatched. CDR3 length: 13 residues. The germline CDR1 and CDR2 sequences are SGHDT and YYEEEE. Filled out from reference TRBV5-6 and TRBJ2-1, the complete variable domain reads DAGVTQSPTHLIKTRGQQVTLRCSPKSGHDTVSWYQQALGQGPQFIFQYYEEEERQRGNFPDRFSGHQFPNYSSELNVNALLLGDSALYLCASSLYRGDEQFFGPGTRLTVL.

This clone was counted between two and nine times. The rearrangement links TRBV7-9 to TRBJ2-6; D call uncertain. The V end was cut by 2 bases, the J end by 0 bases, with 5 bases between. This CDR3 region has 15 residues. Germline loops: CDR1 SEHNR, CDR2 FQNEAQ (reference sequence). In DNA form, the CDR3 reads TGTGCCAGCAGCTTATTAACCTCTGGGGCCAACGTCCTGACTTTC. It translates to CASSLLTSGANVLTF.

V gene TRBV5-4 combines with J gene TRBJ1-1, with TRBD1 as a possible D gene (5 bases). Germline CDR1 reads SGHNT; CDR2 reads YYREEE (reference sequence). V was shortened by 0 bases and J by 1 base, with 13 bases between the two germline ends. The length of the CDR3 is 16 residues. The CDR3 sequence is CASSLEARGTNTEAFF. DNA for the CDR3: TGTGCCAGCAGCTTGGAGGCCAGAGGGACGAACACTGAAGCTTTCTTT.

A few counts support this clone. The chain is built from TRBV29-1 and TRBJ2-1, with D possibly called TRBD1 or TRBD2 (6 bases each). V was clipped by 3 bases and J by 5 bases, with 11 bases between them. Germline loops: CDR1 SQVTM, CDR2 ANQGSEA. This CDR3 has 13 residues. CDR3 protein: CSVDGGGHNEQFF. CDR3 coding DNA: TGCAGCGTTGACGGGGGCGGGCACAATGAGCAGTTCTTC.

This clone showed up just once. This chain joins TRBV2 and TRBJ2-1; possibly TRBD1 or TRBD2 for D (5 bases each). With 6 bases removed from V and 7 bases from J, the gap between germline ends came to 10 bases. The CDR3 totals 12 residues. The germline V gene encodes CDR1 SNHLY and CDR2 FYNNEI. The CDR3 sequence is CASRPEGNEQFF. DNA of the CDR3: TGTGCCAGCAGGCCAGAGGGGAATGAGCAGTTCTTC.

This clone was seen only a few times. The rearrangement uses TRBV29-1 and TRBJ2-7, with D possibly TRBD1 on 6 matching bases. Germline-derived CDR1 and CDR2 are SQVTM and ANQGSEA. Trimming stripped 1 base from V and 1 base from J, with 8 bases between. The CDR3 extends over 13 amino acids. CDR3 sequence (DNA): TGCAGCGTTGAAGCAGGGGAGTCCTACGAGCAGTACTTC. This encodes CSVEAGESYEQYF.